The 19 T cell receptor beta chains presented below share a single source sample, sequenced in a study of blood T cell repertoires in COVID-19 (dated by TCRdb to 2019 to 2021). Library preparation employed the immunoSEQ multiplex PCR assay. The immuneACCESS repertoire file appears here via TCRdb, limited to in-frame rearrangements. These files lack a portion of the clones; in checked studies, under half of the deficit traces to unresolved V genes, and the cause of the others is not known. This sample is represented by around 160,000 clones; 75% to 90% of them were singletons. Roughly 3.4% of the sample is in the top ten clones. The sequencing sample was made of PBMCs or T cells enriched from blood (not recorded which). These TCRs come from a woman aged 60-70 years who had recovered from COVID-19.

V usage is TRBV4-1 and J usage is TRBJ2-5; D remains ambiguous. V was cut by 0 bases and J by 4 bases, with 9 bases left in between. The V gene's germline CDR1 is MGHRA and CDR2 YSYEKL. The CDR3 length is 14 residues. CDR3 loop: CASSQEGGTETQYF. Written as DNA, the CDR3 is TGCGCCAGCAGCCAAGAAGGCGGAACAGAGACCCAGTACTTC.

The rearrangement joins TRBV6-2 or TRBV6-3 to TRBJ2-7; D possibly corresponds to TRBD1 (6 bases). Germline CDR1 and CDR2: MNHEY and SVGEGT. The CDR3 has 15 residues. Trimming took 5 bases from V and 0 from J, leaving 14 bases between them. This CDR3 reads CASSTSRDISYEQYF. Written as DNA, the CDR3 is TGTGCCAGCAGTACAAGCCGGGACATCTCCTACGAGCAGTACTTC.

The chain's CDR3 is CASSLGTSNYGYTF. The CDR3 nucleotides read TGTGCCAGCAGCTTGGGGACATCTAACTATGGCTACACCTTC. V is TRBV5-5 and J is TRBJ1-2, with D perhaps matching TRBD1 (5 bases). The CDR3 has 14 amino acids. The V and J ends lost 0 bases and 0 bases respectively, with 6 bases between them. The V gene's germline CDR1 is SGHKS and CDR2 YYEKEE (reference sequence).

V and J are TRBV6-5 and TRBJ1-2, with 7 bases matching TRBD1. V lost 6 bases, J lost 3 bases, and 4 bases stayed unmatched. The germline CDR1 and CDR2 sequences are MNHEY and SVGAGI. The CDR3 has 13 residues. CDR3 bases: TGTGCCAGCAGGGTGGGACAGTACTATGGCTACACCTTC. Amino acids: CASRVGQYYGYTF.

DNA for the CDR3: TGTGCCAGCAGCTTTAGCGGGGGGACTGCAGATACGCAGTATTTT. Translating gives CASSFSGGTADTQYF. The chain couples TRBV13 to TRBJ2-3; 10 bases are shared with TRBD2. The germline gives CDR1 PRHDT, CDR2 FYEKMQ (reference sequence). With 3 bases clipped from V and 4 bases from J, the junction kept 4 bases outside the gene matches. The CDR3 extends over 15 amino acids.

This clone came up once. J is TRBJ1-1 and V is TRBV18, with TRBD1 as a possible D gene (6 bases). V lost 0 bases and J 3 bases, leaving 14 bases between the germline ends. CDR3 length equals 16 residues. Germline CDR1 reads KGHSH; CDR2 reads LQKENI. The CDR3 coding sequence is TGTGCCAGCTCACCACCCAGGGCAGGGGTCTACACTGAAGCTTTCTTT. Protein product: CASSPPRAGVYTEAFF.

The chain recombines TRBV18 with TRBJ2-4; 15 bases are shared with TRBD2. V gave up 0 bases and J gave up 0 bases; unmatched junction bases: 6. Germline loops: CDR1 KGHSH, CDR2 LQKENI. This CDR3 region has 20 residues. The CDR3 DNA is TGTGCCAGCTCACCACCGGGACTAGCGGGGGGTATACTAGCCAAAAACATTCAGTACTTC. This encodes CASSPPGLAGGILAKNIQYF.

Many counts were recorded for this clone. J is TRBJ2-2 and V is TRBV21-1; the table's D call, TRBD1, was not checked against the DNA. TRBV21-1 represents a pseudogene. This CDR3 is 16 amino acids long. The CDR3 DNA sequence: TGTGCCAGCAGCAAAGCCCCAGGGCTAAGTACCGGGGAGCTGTTTTTT. Translated, it gives CASSKAPGLSTGELFF.

The CDR3 spells CASSQDRQGAREGYTF. Here the CDR3 DNA reads TGTGCCAGCAGCCAAGATCGGCAGGGGGCGCGGGAAGGCTACACCTTC. The chain links TRBV4-2 to TRBJ1-2, with 8 bases that match TRBD1. J gave up 8 bases and V 0 bases, and 11 bases lay outside the gene matches. The CDR3 runs 16 residues. CDR1 and CDR2 from the germline V gene are LGHNA and YNFKEQ.

The V call is TRBV7-2, the J call TRBJ1-1; 8 bases agree with TRBD1. V lost 5 bases and J lost 1; bases outside the gene matches: 6. From germline, CDR1 is SGHTA and CDR2 FQGNSA. The CDR3 runs 15 residues. The CDR3 DNA reads as TGTGCCAGCAGCCTCTCCGGGACAGGGAACACTGAAGCTTTCTTT. It specifies CASSLSGTGNTEAFF.

The V gene is TRBV11-2, the J gene TRBJ2-7, with a weak D call TRBD2 (6 bases). The CDR3 sequence is 15 residues long. Germline-derived CDR1 and CDR2 are SGHAT and FQNNGV. With 5 bases removed from V and 1 base from J, the gap between germline ends came to 15 bases. Written as DNA, the CDR3 is TGTGCCAGCAGCCCGGACCGGGAGCGGTCCTACGAGCAGTACTTC. It yields the protein CASSPDRERSYEQYF.

This clone was recorded a few times. The chain recombines TRBV21-1 with TRBJ2-7; the D call of TRBD2 is as the table states it, not checked on the DNA. TRBV21-1 corresponds to a pseudogene. CDR3 size: 15 residues. The chain's CDR3 is CASSKMSRDSYEQYF. The DNA of the CDR3 is TGTGCCAGCAGCAAGATGTCCCGAGATTCCTACGAGCAGTACTTC.

The J gene is TRBJ1-3, the V gene TRBV14; TRBD1 aligns across 7 bases. J was trimmed by 3 bases and V by 4 bases; bases with no gene match: 15. This CDR3 is built from 18 residues. The germline CDR1 and CDR2 sequences are SGHDN and FVKESK. The CDR3 loop reads CASSLGWVDRARGNTIYF. In nucleotides, the CDR3 is TGTGCCAGCAGCCTCGGGTGGGTCGACAGGGCGCGTGGAAACACCATATATTTT.

CDR3 sequence: CASGQGAQRDTEAFF. CDR3 coding DNA: TGTGCCAGTGGACAGGGGGCGCAAAGGGATACTGAAGCTTTCTTT. The gene calls are TRBV5-4 and TRBJ1-1, with 11 positions matching TRBD1. J was trimmed by 5 bases and V by 8 bases; bases with no gene match: 11. The CDR3 consists of 15 residues. Germline-derived CDR1 and CDR2 are SGHNT and YYREEE (reference sequence).

The chain carries TRBV3-1 (or the pseudogene TRBV3-2) and TRBJ1-5; D possibly corresponds to TRBD1 (6 bases). The V end was cut by 2 bases, the J end by 3 bases, with 8 bases between. This CDR3 has 14 amino acids. Germline V gives CDR1 LGHDT, CDR2 YNNKEL (reference sequence). CDR3 nucleotide sequence: TGTGCCAGCAGCCAAACAGGGCCCAATCAGCCCCAGCATTTT. It is translated as CASSQTGPNQPQHF.

The V and J genes are TRBV24-1 and TRBJ2-2; 7 bases line up with TRBD1. Germline V gene sequence: CDR1 KGHDR, CDR2 SFDVKD. CDR3 length equals 18 residues. Germline trimming cut 4 bases from V and 0 bases from J; bases unmatched to any gene: 10. The CDR3 spells CATSEVLSGQTNTGELFF. The CDR3 nucleotides are TGTGCCACCAGTGAAGTACTTTCGGGACAGACGAACACCGGGGAGCTGTTTTTT.

The chain has TRBV18 and TRBJ1-2, with D unclear. Germline values: CDR1 KGHSH, CDR2 LQKENI. V lost 2 bases to trimming and J lost 2 bases, with 6 bases between them. The CDR3 covers 13 residues. CDR3 protein: CASSPWQNYGYTF. For the CDR3, the DNA is TGTGCCAGCTCACCATGGCAGAACTATGGCTACACCTTC. Using reference TRBV18 and TRBJ1-2 for the parts outside the CDR3, the full variable domain is NAGVMQNPRHLVRRRGQEARLRCSPMKGHSHVYWYRQLPEEGLKFMVYLQKENIIDESGMPKERFSAEFPKEGPSILRIQQVVRGDSAAYFCASSPWQNYGYTFGSGTRLTVV.

The gene calls are TRBV5-8 and TRBJ1-1; D ambiguous. The germline V gene has CDR1 SGHTS and CDR2 YDEGEE. The germline V and J ends were trimmed by 4 bases and 0 bases, with 16 bases remaining between them. CDR3 length equals 16 residues. The CDR3 loop reads CASSPLLGSMNTEAFF. The CDR3 DNA is TGTGCCAGCAGCCCCCTTTTGGGGAGCATGAACACTGAAGCTTTCTTT. The full variable domain, completed using reference TRBV5-8 and TRBJ1-1, is EAGVTQSPTHLIKTRGQQATLRCSPISGHTSVYWYQQALGLGLQFLLWYDEGEERNRGNFPPRFSGRQFPNYSSELNVNALELEDSALYLCASSPLLGSMNTEAFFGQGTRLTVV.

The rearrangement joins TRBV2 to TRBJ1-5; tentative D call: TRBD1 (5 bases). Germline CDR1 reads SNHLY; CDR2 reads FYNNEI. CDR3 length: 14 amino acids. Trimming took off 5 bases at V and 5 bases at J, with 13 bases between the two ends. CDR3 bases: TGTGCCAGCAGTTTGGGAACAGGTGATCAGCCCCAGCATTTT. Protein product: CASSLGTGDQPQHF.